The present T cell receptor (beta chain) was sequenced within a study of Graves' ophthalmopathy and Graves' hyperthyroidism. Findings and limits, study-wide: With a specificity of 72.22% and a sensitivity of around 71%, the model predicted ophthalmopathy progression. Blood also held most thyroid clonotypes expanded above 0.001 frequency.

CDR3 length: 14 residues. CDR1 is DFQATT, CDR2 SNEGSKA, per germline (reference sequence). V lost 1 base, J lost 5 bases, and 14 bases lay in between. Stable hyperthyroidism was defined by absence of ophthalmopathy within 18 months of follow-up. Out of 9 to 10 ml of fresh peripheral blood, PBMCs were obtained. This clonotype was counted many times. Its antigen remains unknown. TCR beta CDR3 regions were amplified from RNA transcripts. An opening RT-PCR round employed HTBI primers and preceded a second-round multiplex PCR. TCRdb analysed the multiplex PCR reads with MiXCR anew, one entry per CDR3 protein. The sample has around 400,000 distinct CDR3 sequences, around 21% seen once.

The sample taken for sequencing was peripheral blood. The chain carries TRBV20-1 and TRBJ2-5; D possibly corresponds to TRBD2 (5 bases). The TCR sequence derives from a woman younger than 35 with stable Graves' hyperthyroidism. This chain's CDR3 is CSARVGLSSETQYF. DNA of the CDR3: TGCAGTGCTAGAGTCGGACTGTCTTCGGAGACCCAGTACTTC.